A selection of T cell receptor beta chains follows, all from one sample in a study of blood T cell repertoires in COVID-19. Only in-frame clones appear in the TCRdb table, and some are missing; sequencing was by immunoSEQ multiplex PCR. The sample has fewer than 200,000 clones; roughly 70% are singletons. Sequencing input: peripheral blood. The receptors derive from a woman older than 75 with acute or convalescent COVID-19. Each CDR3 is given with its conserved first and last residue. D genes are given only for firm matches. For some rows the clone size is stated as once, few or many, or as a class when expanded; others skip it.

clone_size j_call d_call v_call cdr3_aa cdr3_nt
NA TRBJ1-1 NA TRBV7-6 CASSRQENTEAFF TGTGCCAGCAGCCGTCAGGAGAACACTGAAGCTTTCTTT
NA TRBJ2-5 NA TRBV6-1 CASSVSGTLLAQETQYF TGTGCCAGCAGTGTATCCGGGACACTACTGGCTCAAGAGACCCAGTACTTC
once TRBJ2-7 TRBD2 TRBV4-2 CASSQGLGREGSYEQYF TGTGCCAGCAGCCAAGGGCTCGGGCGGGAGGGTTCATACGAGCAGTACTTC
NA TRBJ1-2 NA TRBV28 CASSSTASYGYTF TGTGCCAGCAGCTCGACAGCTTCCTATGGCTACACCTTC
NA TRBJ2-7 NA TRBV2 CASLGRDSPRPYEQYF TGTGCCAGCCTTGGTCGAGACAGCCCCCGGCCCTACGAGCAGTACTTC
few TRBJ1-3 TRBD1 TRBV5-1 CASSLGQGASGNTIYF TGCGCCAGCAGCTTAGGACAGGGGGCTTCTGGAAACACCATATATTTT
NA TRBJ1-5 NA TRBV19 CASSIMADSNQPQHF TGTGCCAGTAGTATTATGGCTGATAGCAATCAGCCCCAGCATTTT
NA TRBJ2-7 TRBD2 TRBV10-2 CASKGAGGLSYEQYF TGCGCCAGCAAGGGAGCGGGAGGCCTCTCCTACGAGCAGTACTTC
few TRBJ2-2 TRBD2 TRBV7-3 CASSSGLAVHTGELFF TGTGCCAGCAGCTCGGGACTAGCGGTTCACACCGGGGAGCTGTTTTTT
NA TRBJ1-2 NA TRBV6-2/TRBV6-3 CASSYGLGQSSIGYTF TGTGCCAGCAGTTACGGGCTGGGGCAGAGTTCTATCGGCTACACCTTC
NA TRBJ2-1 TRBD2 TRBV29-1 CSAGLASYNEQFF TGCAGCGCGGGACTAGCTTCCTACAATGAGCAGTTCTTC
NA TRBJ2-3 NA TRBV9 CASSPRAGEMADTQYF TGTGCCAGCAGCCCAAGAGCAGGGGAGATGGCAGATACGCAGTATTTT
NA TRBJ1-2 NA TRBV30 CAWSSGGRGNYGYTF TGTGCCTGGAGTTCAGGTGGCAGGGGTAACTATGGCTACACCTTC
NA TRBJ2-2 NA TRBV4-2 CASSQLTGGANTGELFF TGTGCCAGCAGCCAACTTACTGGCGGGGCGAACACCGGGGAGCTGTTTTTT
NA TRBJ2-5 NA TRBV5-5 CASSFGGVGTQYF TGTGCCAGCAGCTTTGGCGGGGTGGGGACCCAGTACTTC
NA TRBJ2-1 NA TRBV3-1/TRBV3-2 CASRTAGNEQFF TGTGCCAGCAGGACCGCCGGGAATGAGCAGTTCTTC
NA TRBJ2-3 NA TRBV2 CASSVTRGTDTQYF TGTGCCAGCAGTGTGACCCGGGGGACAGATACGCAGTATTTT